The 32 T cell receptor beta chains below were found in one sample sequenced in a study of vaccination effects on CD4 cells after COVID-19. These receptors' antigens are unknown. Antigen-specific CD4+ T cells expanded by the ViraFEST assay with viral peptide pools were then sequenced. With 9 to 11 days of culture completed, CD4+ T cells were isolated. Testing of the vaccine recipients showed negative nucleocapsid antibodies and no prior SARS-CoV-2 infection. Method: immunoSEQ multiplex PCR; TCRdb's copy keeps in-frame clones and lacks some. The sample has tens of thousands of clones, nearly 80% seen once. Sequencing was performed on CD4+ T cells from PBMCs cultured with HCoV-OC43 spike peptides, taken before COVID-19 vaccination. Subset in this sample: HCoV-OC43 spike overlapping peptide pool stimulation. The receptor set was obtained from a human donor who received a COVID-19 vaccine.

This chain uses TRBV5-1 with TRBJ2-5; TRBD1 is a possible D gene (5 bases). The CDR3 is 14 residues long. V gave up 0 bases and J gave up 1 base, with 7 bases separating them. Germline-derived CDR1 and CDR2 are SGHRS and YFSETQ. CDR3 nucleotide sequence: TGCGCCAGCAGCTTGGGACAGTTCCAAGAGACCCAGTACTTC. It encodes CASSLGQFQETQYF.

CDR3 DNA: TGCGCCAGCAGCCCGGGATTGAACACCGGGGAGCTGTTTTTT. Residues: CASSPGLNTGELFF. This sequence joins TRBV5-1 and TRBJ2-2, with a possible D match to TRBD2 (5 bases). V was trimmed by 4 bases and J by 1 base, leaving 8 bases between them. Germline loops: CDR1 SGHRS, CDR2 YFSETQ. The CDR3 contains 14 residues.

This clone was counted a few times. This chain's CDR3 is CASSLPGDRAFYNSPLHF. DNA of the CDR3: TGTGCCAGCAGCTTACCCGGGGACAGGGCCTTCTATAATTCACCCCTCCACTTT. The chain employs TRBV11-2 and TRBJ1-6, with 9 bases matching TRBD1. V dropped 2 bases and J dropped 3; count of bases not matched to a gene: 8. Germline lookup yields CDR1 SGHAT and CDR2 FQNNGV. The CDR3 is 18 residues long.

The V call is TRBV12-5, the J call TRBJ1-2; a weak D match, TRBD1 (5 bases). Per the germline V gene, CDR1 is LGHNT and CDR2 is FRNRAP. The CDR3 contains 16 residues. Trimming took off 3 bases at V and 4 bases at J, with 18 bases between the two ends. The DNA of the CDR3 is TGTGCTAGTGGTTTCGTCCCAGCTGGGGGATTCTATGGCTACACCTTC. Translation: CASGFVPAGGFYGYTF. Full variable domain (missing parts from reference TRBV12-5 and TRBJ1-2): DARVTQTPRHKVTEMGQEVTMRCQPILGHNTVFWYRQTMMQGLELLAYFRNRAPLDDSGMPKDRFSAEMPDATLATLKIQPSEPRDSAVYFCASGFVPAGGFYGYTFGSGTRLTVV.

V usage is TRBV5-4 and J usage is TRBJ1-6; D gene unclear. V lost 2 bases, J lost 0 bases, and 9 bases lay in between. The CDR3 loop spans 16 amino acids. Germline-derived CDR1 and CDR2 are SGHNT and YYREEE (reference sequence). CDR3 sequence (DNA): TGTGCCAGCAGCTTTTTTGTTAGCTCCTATAATTCACCCCTCCACTTT. Translated, it gives CASSFFVSSYNSPLHF.

The rearrangement links TRBV15 to TRBJ2-5; 8 bases map to TRBD1. CDR3 length: 15 amino acids. Germline V CDR1 and CDR2: LNHNV, YYDKDF (reference sequence). The V segment lost 1 base and the J segment 1 base; nucleotides outside the gene matches: 2. CDR3 nucleotides: TGTGCCACCAGCAGAGTCGGGACAGGCCAAGAGACCCAGTACTTC. It translates to CATSRVGTGQETQYF.

The chain combines TRBV18 with TRBJ1-4; perhaps TRBD1 as D (5 bases). V was shortened by 6 bases and J by 5 bases, with 10 bases between the two germline ends. The length of the CDR3 is 13 residues. The germline V gene encodes CDR1 KGHSH and CDR2 LQKENI. CDR3 amino acids: CASSRDLNEKLFF. CDR3 nucleotides: TGTGCCAGCTCTCGGGACTTAAATGAAAAACTGTTTTTT. Complete variable domain (other parts from reference TRBV18 and TRBJ1-4): NAGVMQNPRHLVRRRGQEARLRCSPMKGHSHVYWYRQLPEEGLKFMVYLQKENIIDESGMPKERFSAEFPKEGPSILRIQQVVRGDSAAYFCASSRDLNEKLFFGSGTQLSVL.

The V gene is TRBV4-1, the J gene TRBJ1-2, with TRBD1 as a possible D gene (5 bases). Per the germline V gene, CDR1 is MGHRA and CDR2 is YSYEKL. Trimming took off 2 bases at V and 4 bases at J, with 20 bases between the two ends. The CDR3 covers 17 residues. In nucleotides, the CDR3 is TGCGCCAGCAGCCAAAATACAGGCAGTGACCTAGGCTATGGCTACACCTTC. Translated, it gives CASSQNTGSDLGYGYTF.

This rearrangement joins TRBV14 to TRBJ2-3; tentatively, D is TRBD2 (5 bases). V lost 0 bases and J 5 bases, leaving 18 bases between the germline ends. From germline, CDR1 is SGHDN and CDR2 FVKESK. This CDR3 contains 17 residues. The CDR3 DNA is TGTGCCAGCAGCCAAGATGTTTTCCGGGGAACGATAGATACGCAGTATTTT. It encodes CASSQDVFRGTIDTQYF.

The V and J genes are TRBV9 and TRBJ1-5; TRBD1 aligns across 8 bases. The CDR3 spans 15 residues. Germline trimming cut 4 bases from V and 5 bases from J; bases unmatched to any gene: 8. Germline V gives CDR1 SGDLS, CDR2 YYNGEE. In DNA, the CDR3 is TGTGCCAGCAGCCCACAGGGGGAGGCTCATCAGCCCCAGCATTTT. It translates to CASSPQGEAHQPQHF.

This clone occurred a few times. The chain's CDR3 is CASSESTGSYGYTF. The CDR3 coding sequence is TGTGCCAGCAGCGAAAGCACGGGTTCTTATGGCTACACCTTC. This chain joins TRBV9 and TRBJ1-2, with D unresolved. Germline CDR1 and CDR2: SGDLS and YYNGEE. The length of the CDR3 is 14 residues. Trimming pared 3 bases from V and 5 bases from J, leaving 14 bases between.

V is TRBV9 and J is TRBJ1-5; 7 bases are a match to TRBD1. This CDR3 region has 15 residues. V trimming: 0 bases; J trimming: 7 bases; junction bases outside the gene matches: 7. Germline loops: CDR1 SGDLS, CDR2 YYNGEE. CDR3 amino acids: CASSVGAGGEQPQHF. The CDR3 DNA follows: TGTGCCAGCAGCGTAGGGGCAGGGGGTGAGCAGCCCCAGCATTTT.

J is TRBJ1-1 and V is TRBV5-1, with TRBD1 as a possible D gene (6 bases). Germline V gives CDR1 SGHRS, CDR2 YFSETQ. V was clipped by 0 bases and J by 0 bases, with 9 bases between them. The CDR3 sequence is 15 residues long. As DNA, the CDR3 is TGCGCCAGCAGCTTGGAGTCAGGGGTGAACACTGAAGCTTTCTTT. As protein: CASSLESGVNTEAFF.

The CDR3 region has the DNA TGTGCCAGCGGGGGTGGGGGCAGGGGGTATTCAGGCGAGACCCAGTACTTC. As protein: CASGGGGRGYSGETQYF. The rearrangement joins TRBV27 to TRBJ2-5; the match to TRBD1 covers 7 bases. Looked up from germline, CDR1 is MNHEY and CDR2 is SMNVEV (reference sequence). V lost 8 bases, J lost 5 bases, and 20 bases stayed unmatched. The CDR3 extends over 17 amino acids.

This rearrangement joins TRBV30 to TRBJ1-5, with no clear D. V dropped 1 base and J dropped 7 bases, with 11 bases sitting between them. Germline values: CDR1 GTSNPN, CDR2 SVGIG (reference sequence). CDR3 length: 13 amino acids. The CDR3 spells CAWSEWAQQPQHF. CDR3 bases: TGTGCCTGGAGTGAGTGGGCCCAACAGCCCCAGCATTTT.

The chain carries TRBV7-9 and TRBJ1-1; D not certain. CDR3 length: 13 residues. Looked up from germline, CDR1 is SEHNR and CDR2 is FQNEAQ (reference sequence). The ends were cut back, 2 bases at V and 10 bases at J, with 14 bases in the middle. The CDR3 bases are TGTGCCAGCAGCTTAAGCCCTGGCCCGGGAGCTTTCTTT. It encodes CASSLSPGPGAFF.

The chain carries TRBV6-2 or TRBV6-3 and TRBJ1-5, with D maybe TRBD1 (5 bases). This CDR3 has 16 amino acids. Between the trimmed V and J ends, which lost 0 bases and 9 bases, there was a span of 18 bases. Germline-derived CDR1 and CDR2 are MNHEY and SVGEGT. CDR3 nucleotides: TGTGCCAGCAGTTACTCGATTTACCGAGGGGAGGGGCCCCAGCATTTT. Translation gives CASSYSIYRGEGPQHF.

The rearrangement joins TRBV10-3 to TRBJ1-6; TRBD1 matches at 7 bases. This CDR3 region has 18 residues. The V and J ends lost 11 bases and 6 bases, in that order; junction bases with no gene match: 22. CDR1 and CDR2 (germline): ENHRY, SYGVKD. The CDR3 DNA sequence: TGTGCCGTAGGCAGACAGGGTCAAAGGGATCCTGGTAATTCACCCCTCCACTTT. It specifies CAVGRQGQRDPGNSPLHF.

The genes are TRBV7-9 and TRBJ2-3, with 7 bases fitting TRBD1. This CDR3 region has 13 residues. The J segment lost 5 bases and the V segment lost 2 bases, leaving 1 base of the junction unmatched. CDR1 is SEHNR and CDR2 is FQNEAQ in the germline V gene (reference sequence). The CDR3 reads CASSLTGVDTQYF. The CDR3, as DNA: TGTGCCAGCAGCTTAACAGGGGTAGATACGCAGTATTTT. Combining the CDR3 with reference TRBV7-9 and TRBJ2-3 gives the whole variable domain DTGVSQNPRHKITKRGQNVTFRCDPISEHNRLYWYRQTLGQGPEFLTYFQNEAQLEKSRLLSDRFSAERPKGSFSTLEIQRTEQGDSAMYLCASSLTGVDTQYFGPGTRLTVL.

CDR3 sequence: CASSLTGVETQYF. The CDR3, as DNA: TGTGCCAGCAGCTTAACGGGGGTAGAGACCCAGTACTTC. The rearrangement joins TRBV7-3 to TRBJ2-5; D tentatively reads TRBD1 or TRBD2 (5 bases each). In germline, CDR1 is SGHTA, CDR2 FQGTGA. V was clipped by 0 bases and J by 4 bases, with 6 bases between them. The CDR3 consists of 13 residues.

CDR3 sequence reads: CASSGDGDTQYF. The CDR3 region has the DNA TGCGCCAGCAGTGGGGATGGGGATACGCAGTATTTT. The chain combines TRBV10-1 with TRBJ2-3, with D hard to call. CDR1 and CDR2 (germline): WNHNN, SYGVQD (reference sequence). V was pared by 4 bases and J by 6 bases, with 8 bases between. This CDR3 is 12 amino acids long.

V gene TRBV19 combines with J gene TRBJ1-6, with D uncertain. Per the germline V gene, CDR1 is LNHDA and CDR2 is SQIVND (reference sequence). There are 16 residues in the CDR3. Deletions cut 3 bases from V and 6 bases from J, with 15 bases between. As DNA, the CDR3 is TGTGCCAGTAGTATCGTCGGGAAGGGTCGTAATTCACCCCTCCACTTT. Residues: CASSIVGKGRNSPLHF.

The chain has TRBV6-6 and TRBJ1-4; TRBD1 is a possible D gene (5 bases). This CDR3 is 14 amino acids long. V lost 0 bases, J lost 8 bases, and 10 bases lay in between. Germline V CDR1 and CDR2: MNHNY, SVGAGI (reference sequence). The CDR3 sequence is CASSYSSGREKLFF. The CDR3 DNA reads as TGTGCCAGCAGTTACTCGTCAGGGAGAGAAAAACTGTTTTTT.

Here the CDR3 reads CASSFQGASEQYV. CDR3 bases: TGTGCCAGCAGCTTCCAGGGGGCGAGCGAGCAGTACGTC. The J gene is TRBJ2-7, the V gene TRBV5-4, with 8 bases aligning to TRBD1. The CDR3 is made up of 13 amino acids. V trimming: 2 bases; J trimming: 6 bases; junction bases outside the gene matches: 4. From germline, CDR1 is SGHNT and CDR2 YYREEE (reference sequence).

This chain uses TRBV3-1 (or the pseudogene TRBV3-2) with TRBJ2-5; no firm D call. CDR1 LGHDT and CDR2 YNNKEL come from the germline V gene (reference sequence). The CDR3 length is 12 residues. V was shortened by 2 bases and J by 4 bases, with 5 bases between the two germline ends. CDR3: CASSQNGETQYF. The CDR3, as DNA: TGTGCCAGCAGCCAAAATGGAGAGACCCAGTACTTC.

This sequence joins TRBV3-1 (or the pseudogene TRBV3-2) and TRBJ2-7; D might be TRBD2 (6 bases). Germline CDR1 and CDR2: LGHDT and YNNKEL (reference sequence). The CDR3 is 13 amino acids. Trimming removed 4 bases from V and 6 bases from J, with 13 bases in between. The CDR3 bases are TGTGCCAGCAGCCCCGGGGGTCACTCCGAGCAGTACGTC. Translated: CASSPGGHSEQYV.

The chain carries TRBV6-6 and TRBJ1-5, with D hard to call. The CDR3 extends over 14 amino acids. The V gene lost 0 bases and the J gene lost 4 bases, with 7 bases spanning the gap. Germline V lookup: CDR1 MNHNY, CDR2 SVGAGI (reference sequence). The CDR3 reads CASSYSGRNQPQHF. CDR3 coding DNA: TGTGCCAGCAGTTACTCGGGGAGAAATCAGCCCCAGCATTTT.

The genes are TRBV30 and TRBJ2-1, with no clear D. V gave up 8 bases and J gave up 6 bases, with 14 bases separating them. Germline lookup yields CDR1 GTSNPN and CDR2 SVGIG (reference sequence). The CDR3 has 12 residues. The CDR3 DNA follows: TGTGCCGGAAACGAGGTGTCCAATGAGCAGTTCTTC. It is translated as CAGNEVSNEQFF. The whole variable domain, remainder taken from reference TRBV30 and TRBJ2-1, is SQTIHQWPATLVQPVGSPLSLECTVEGTSNPNLYWYRQAAGRGLQLLFYSVGIGQISSEVPQNLSASRPQDRQFILSSKKLLLSDSGFYLCAGNEVSNEQFFGPGTRLTVL.

This chain joins TRBV2 and TRBJ2-7; 7 nucleotides align to TRBD1. The CDR3 has 12 residues. With V trimmed by 3 bases and J by 6 bases, 2 bases remained unmatched. In germline, CDR1 is SNHLY, CDR2 FYNNEI. Here the CDR3 reads CASSDDRAEQYV. DNA for the CDR3: TGTGCCAGCAGTGATGACAGGGCCGAGCAGTACGTC.

The chain carries TRBV9 and TRBJ1-2; TRBD1 matches 9 bases. V shed 2 bases, J shed 5 bases, and the junction held 10 bases outside the gene matches. In germline, CDR1 is SGDLS, CDR2 YYNGEE. The CDR3 contains 16 residues. The CDR3 bases are TGTGCCAGCAGCGTTCGGACAGGGGACTTAGAGTATGGCTACACCTTC. Translating gives CASSVRTGDLEYGYTF.

This clone occurred a few times. In DNA, the CDR3 is TGTGCCATCAGACGGACAGTCGGGGACACTGAAGCTTTCTTT. Its protein is CAIRRTVGDTEAFF. V is TRBV10-3 and J is TRBJ1-1; D is possibly TRBD1 (6 bases). The V end lost 6 bases, the J end lost 3 bases, and 14 bases lay between the germline ends. The V gene's germline CDR1 is ENHRY and CDR2 SYGVKD. There are 14 residues in the CDR3.

V and J are TRBV2 and TRBJ1-1, with no clear D. Germline V gives CDR1 SNHLY, CDR2 FYNNEI. The CDR3 length is 12 residues. The V end lost 9 bases, the J end lost 1 base, and 9 bases lay between the germline ends. The CDR3 nucleotides read TGTGCCAGAGGAACGGGGAACACTGAAGCTTTCTTT. Its translation: CARGTGNTEAFF.